This TCR beta chain was captured in a study of shared clonotypes between healthy human individuals (dated by TCRdb to the early 2020s). For context, the study as a whole: The cohort included three men and two women between 18 and 49 years of age. Each donor's leukapheresis produced roughly between roughly 0.85 and 10 billion PBMCs. For each donor, CD4 naive and CD4 memory were each run on three plates, CD8 naive on two plates, and CD8 memory on one plate. To estimate repertoire size and how much clonotypes are shared between individuals, the study performed deep sequencing of blood TCR repertoires from roughly five healthy adults. Different laboratories and diverse techniques were used to prepare libraries and sequence TCR repertoires, to increase sequencing depth and limit assay-specific biases. What the study reported, not specific to this receptor: Across a few donors, around 5% of naive CD4, roughly 3.5% of naive CD8, 2% to 2.5% of memory CD4, and 0.4% of memory CD8 clonotypes were shared. Compared with non-shared clonotypes, clonotypes shared by all four sorted-subset donors had higher generation probabilities. Naive subsets generally had larger estimated clonotype richness than memory subsets. Rarefaction of sorted-subset datasets indicated incomplete sequencing despite the large sequencing depth. Pairwise subsampling indicated that sequencing depth was expected to affect the degree of clonotype sharing among donors. Because the study included a small number of donors, the genetic and exposure-history diversity represented was limited. Sampling was restricted to blood, and TCR repertoires in tissue are likely to differ from TCR repertoires in blood.

CD8 naive samples consisted of CD45RO-negative cells that were positively selected for CCR7, yielding a CD45RA+CCR7+ population without TemRA cells. The donors were healthy, HIV-negative adults who had no recently reported acute infections or vaccinations. Every donor was a Caucasian adult living in Nashville, Tennessee, USA. Blood was collected by leukapheresis, and PBMCs were isolated by Ficoll-Histopaque density gradient centrifugation and then cryopreserved in liquid nitrogen vapor phase. Analytical flow cytometry was used to check the purity and quantity of each magnetically sorted T cell population. Genomic DNA was isolated from each sorted fraction and quantified by UV absorbance on a Nanodrop 2000c. About this clone itself: Its antigen remains unidentified. Base qualities are not at hand, and no much larger clone is one base apart.

The germline V gene specifies LGHNA as CDR1 and YNFKEQ as CDR2. The germline V and J ends show losses of 1 base and 7 bases respectively, and no gene match explains 4 bases of the junction. The CDR3, from cysteine to phenylalanine, totals 13 residues. Only the CDR3 part of the read is kept: 39 bases, read in frame from the first base. Using the deep immunoSEQ assay, TCR CDR3 regions were amplified from genomic DNA by multiplex PCR. Extracted genomic DNA from each cell subset was spread evenly across all wells of several immunoSEQ 96-well plates, with each plate serving as a replicate. For sorted subsets, each replicate PCR was loaded with around 220 ng genomic DNA, equivalent to about 30,000 T cell genomes. Purified libraries were measured with a Qubit 3.0 fluorometer, size-checked on a Bioanalyzer 2100, and measured again with the KAPA Library Quantification kit. Each immunoSEQ 96-well plate was sequenced on its own single-read 150-cycle Illumina NextSeq 550 flow cell. The authors' pipeline ran thus. Because only junctional sequences without quality scores were contained in the immunoSEQ output, filtering matching that applied to full-length reads could not be performed. To assign V/J genes and CDR3, sequences were annotated using PyIR, a Python wrapper for IgBLAST v1.9, with IMGT germline references. Reads with weak V/J assignments (E-value above 1e-6), missing CDR3, stop codons, out-of-frame junctions, or ambiguous translated residues were removed. V3J clonotypes were defined as sequences sharing the same inferred V gene, J gene, and CDR3 amino acid sequence. Percentage overlap between repertoires was computed as shared unique clonotypes divided by the size of the smaller repertoire. Richness of each repertoire was evaluated using RTK rarefaction, the Chao1 estimator, and Recon v2.1 estimates of unobserved clonotypes. OLGA was used to compute generation probabilities for all TCRbeta clonotypes that the gDNA method yielded from a handful of donors. The immuneACCESS repertoire file appears here via TCRdb, limited to in-frame rearrangements. These files lack a portion of the clones; in checked studies, under half of the deficit traces to unresolved V genes, and the cause of the others is not known. V and J calls and clone size are as listed in that table; D and trimming were resolved from the DNA. This sample comprises about 1.9 million clones, just under 95% of them detected only once. The ten largest account for around 1.7% of the sample.

Sequencing was done on a sample of naive CD8+ T cells from PBMCs. In the paper's terms, the cell subset or site label means: CD45RA+CCR7+. The chain links TRBV4-2 with TRBJ2-7, with 7 bases aligning to TRBD1. The sequence was obtained from a man between 18 and 35 years old in good health. Some clones in this sample may be carry-over from other donors' samples. For the CDR3, the sequence is CASSQGDSYEQYF. The DNA is as follows: TGTGCCAGCAGCCAAGGGGACAGCTATGAGCAGTACTTC.